This TCR beta chain derives from a study of CD8+CD57+ T cells in acquired aplastic anemia. Study information: Average DNA yield from sorted CD4+ and CD8+ cells was roughly 3 ug. Healthy donor CD4+ cell samples had a mean of around 11 million reads.

The CDR3 totals 16 residues. Germline V CDR1 and CDR2: DFQATT, SNEGSKA (reference sequence). After removal of 3 bases from V and 8 bases from J, the junction contained 11 bases not matched to a gene. A remark on this clonotype: The antigen is unknown.

Study observations and caveats: The same twenty-nine CD8+ CDR3 sequences occurred in patients and in controls.

Investigators profiled TCR beta VDJ and CDR3 from genomic DNA template. One entry per CDR3 protein results from TCRdb running MiXCR on the reads. The sample holds about 190,000 distinct CDR3 sequences, less than 65% seen once. The sequenced sample was sorted CD4+, CD8+, or CD8+CD57+ T cells (not recorded which) from PBMCs. This receptor was identified in a human donor in good health, serving as a control. This chain uses TRBV20-1 with TRBJ2-1; TRBD2 agrees at 12 bases. The CDR3 DNA sequence: TGCAGTGCTAGCTGGCTAGCGGGGGGGACACGGGATGAGCAGTTCTTC. Its protein product is CSASWLAGGTRDEQFF.